A single sample is the source of the 3 T cell receptor beta chains below, sequenced in a study of T-cell memory formation after mild COVID-19. TCRdb re-analysed the 5' RACE reads in MiXCR, keeping a single row per CDR3 protein. This sample carries fewer than 300,000 distinct CDR3 sequences, over 15% of them seen once, and the ten largest clones take 22%. The specimen sequenced was PBMCs or a T cell subset sorted from them (not recorded which). These receptors were obtained from a man younger than 30 who had mild COVID-19 (a few samples of this study predate the infection). Cell type and time point are not known.

This clonotype was seen more than once but under ten times. The J gene is TRBJ2-5, the V gene TRBV7-2; 12 bases agree with TRBD2. The CDR3 is made up of 17 amino acids. With 1 base clipped from V and 1 base from J, the junction kept 4 bases outside the gene matches. Germline V lookup: CDR1 SGHTA, CDR2 FQGNSA. The CDR3 DNA is TGTGCCAGCAGCTTAGTGGCTAGCGGGGGGGCCCAAGAGACCCAGTACTTC. This translates into CASSLVASGGAQETQYF.

This clonotype was found a few times. V is TRBV5-1 and J is TRBJ2-5, with TRBD1 matching over 7 bases. The CDR3 has 14 residues. CDR1 is SGHRS and CDR2 is YFSETQ in the germline V gene. With 4 bases clipped from V and 3 bases from J, the junction kept 6 bases outside the gene matches. CDR3 in amino acids: CASSKDRTEETQYF. CDR3 in DNA: TGCGCCAGCAGCAAGGACAGGACTGAAGAGACCCAGTACTTC.

The CDR3 loop is CASSYVQRYNSPLHF. The CDR3 DNA reads TGTGCCAGCAGTTACGTACAGAGGTATAATTCACCCCTCCACTTT. The genes are TRBV6-5 and TRBJ1-6; no firm D call. CDR1 MNHEY and CDR2 SVGAGI come from the germline V gene. Trimming took 2 bases from V and 4 from J, leaving 9 bases between them. This CDR3 has 15 amino acids.